The clone carrying this T cell receptor (beta chain) occurred many times. The CDR3 is 13 residues long. Germline V gene data show CDR1 as SGHRS and CDR2 as YFSETQ. V was cut by 3 bases and J by 1 base, with 7 bases left in between. What was amplified from RNA transcripts were TCR beta CDR3 regions. First-round RT-PCR of the TCR CDR3 relied on the HTBI primer set. TCRdb re-called the multiplex PCR reads through MiXCR, storing one row per CDR3 protein. The sample consists of fewer than 800,000 distinct CDR3 sequences, roughly 15% of them appearing once. The data were obtained in a study of T cells in Graves' hyperthyroidism and ophthalmopathy. Patients aged 18 to 65 had newly diagnosed hyperthyroidism lasting under 2 months.

This TCR was recovered from a man aged 18 to 29 with Graves' hyperthyroidism. The genes are TRBV5-1 and TRBJ1-1; no definite D call. What was sequenced was blood. The CDR3 DNA reads as TGCGCCAGCAGCTCAGAACCGAACACTGAAGCTTTCTTT. This encodes CASSSEPNTEAFF. Full variable domain (missing parts from reference TRBV5-1 and TRBJ1-1): KAGVTQTPRYLIKTRGQQVTLSCSPISGHRSVSWYQQTPGQGLQFLFEYFSETQRNKGNFPGRFSGRQFSNSRSEMNVSTLELGDSALYLCASSSEPNTEAFFGQGTRLTVV.